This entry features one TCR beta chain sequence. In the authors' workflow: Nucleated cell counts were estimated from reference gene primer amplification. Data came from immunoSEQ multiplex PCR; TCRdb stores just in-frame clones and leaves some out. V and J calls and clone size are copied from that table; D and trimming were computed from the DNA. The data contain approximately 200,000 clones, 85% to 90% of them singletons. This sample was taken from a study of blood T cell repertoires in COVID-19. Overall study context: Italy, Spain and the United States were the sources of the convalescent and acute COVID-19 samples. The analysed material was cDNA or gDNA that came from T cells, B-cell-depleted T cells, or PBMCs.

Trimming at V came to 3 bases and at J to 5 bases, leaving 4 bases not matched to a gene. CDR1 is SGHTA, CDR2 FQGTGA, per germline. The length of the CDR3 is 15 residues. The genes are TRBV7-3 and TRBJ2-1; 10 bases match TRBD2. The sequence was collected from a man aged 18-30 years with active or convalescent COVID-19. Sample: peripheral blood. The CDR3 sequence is CASSLGLAGDNEQFF. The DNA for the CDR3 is TGTGCCAGCAGCTTGGGCCTAGCGGGAGACAATGAGCAGTTCTTC.